This entry is about one T cell receptor (beta chain). This entry belongs to a study of response to subunit inactivated influenza vaccine. TCRdb re-analysed the RT-PCR reads in MiXCR, keeping a single row per CDR3 protein. The sample holds about 700,000 distinct CDR3 sequences, about 15% seen once. The V segment lost 4 bases and the J segment 3 bases; nucleotides outside the gene matches: 19. Germline V lookup: CDR1 SGHNT, CDR2 YENEEA. The CDR3 consists of 21 residues. The sequencing used PBMCs from blood, collected around 15 days before vaccination. The source is a man aged 45-65 years who received an inactivated influenza vaccine. This chain links TRBV11-3 with TRBJ2-2; 11 bases are shared with TRBD1. CDR3 nucleotides: TGTGCCAGCAGCTCCTTTAAGGCGTTCGGACAGGGGGCGCGGCACACCGGGGAGCTGTTTTTT. This translates into CASSSFKAFGQGARHTGELFF.